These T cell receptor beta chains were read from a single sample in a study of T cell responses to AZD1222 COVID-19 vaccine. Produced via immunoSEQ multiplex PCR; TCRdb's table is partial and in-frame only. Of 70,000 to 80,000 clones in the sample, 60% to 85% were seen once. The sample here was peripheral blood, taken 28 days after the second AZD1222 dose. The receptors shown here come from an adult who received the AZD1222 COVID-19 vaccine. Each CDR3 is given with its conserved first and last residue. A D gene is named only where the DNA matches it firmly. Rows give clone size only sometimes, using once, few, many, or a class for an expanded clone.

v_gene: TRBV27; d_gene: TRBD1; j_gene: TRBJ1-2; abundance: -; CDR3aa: CASSGGTAYGYTF; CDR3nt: TGTGCCAGCAGTGGAGGGACAGCCTATGGCTACACCTTC
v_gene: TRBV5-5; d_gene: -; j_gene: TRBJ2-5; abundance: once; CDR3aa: CASSFGPSTVETQYF; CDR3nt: TGTGCCAGCAGCTTCGGCCCGAGTACCGTCGAGACCCAGTACTTC
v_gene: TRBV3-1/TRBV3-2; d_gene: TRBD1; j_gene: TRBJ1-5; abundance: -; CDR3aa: CASSYDRAQPQHF; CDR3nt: TGTGCCAGCAGCTACGACAGGGCTCAGCCCCAGCATTTT
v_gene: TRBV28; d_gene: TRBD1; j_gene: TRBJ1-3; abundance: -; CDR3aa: CASWGGPGTGYGNTIYF; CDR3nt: TGTGCCAGCTGGGGAGGACCCGGGACAGGGTACGGAAACACCATATATTTT
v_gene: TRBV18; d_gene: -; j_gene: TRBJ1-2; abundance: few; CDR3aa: CASSGRVTLGYTF; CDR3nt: TGTGCCAGCTCAGGCCGGGTCACTCTTGGCTACACCTTC
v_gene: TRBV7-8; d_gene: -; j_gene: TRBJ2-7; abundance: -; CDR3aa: CASSSKYSYEQYF; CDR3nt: TGTGCCAGCAGCTCCAAATACTCCTACGAGCAGTACTTC
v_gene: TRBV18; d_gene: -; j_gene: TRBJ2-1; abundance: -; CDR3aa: CASSPVAARGNEQFF; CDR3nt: TGTGCCAGCTCCCCGGTGGCCGCACGAGGCAATGAGCAGTTCTTC
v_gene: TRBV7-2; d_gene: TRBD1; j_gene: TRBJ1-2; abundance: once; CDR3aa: CASSSRQGHNYGYTF; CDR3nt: TGTGCCAGCAGCTCGCGACAGGGACATAACTATGGCTACACCTTC
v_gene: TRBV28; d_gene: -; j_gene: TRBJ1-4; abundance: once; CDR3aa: CASTTPLEKLFF; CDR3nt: TGTGCCAGCACGACCCCCTTGGAAAAACTGTTTTTT
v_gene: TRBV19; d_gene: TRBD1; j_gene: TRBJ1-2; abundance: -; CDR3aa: CASSTTTGAWGYGYTF; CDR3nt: TGTGCCAGTAGTACGACCACAGGGGCGTGGGGCTATGGCTACACCTTC
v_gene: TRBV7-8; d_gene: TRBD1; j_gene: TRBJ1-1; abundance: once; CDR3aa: CASSVTGENTEAFF; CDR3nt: TGTGCCAGCAGCGTTACAGGGGAGAACACTGAAGCTTTCTTT
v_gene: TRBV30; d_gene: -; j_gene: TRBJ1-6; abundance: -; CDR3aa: CAWSPLAGLHSPLHF; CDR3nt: TGTGCCTGGAGTCCCCTAGCAGGCTTGCATTCACCCCTCCACTTT
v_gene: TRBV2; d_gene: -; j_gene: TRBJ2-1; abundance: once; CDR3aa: CASSSHGGNEQFF; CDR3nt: TGTGCCAGCTCTTCACATGGAGGCAATGAGCAGTTCTTC
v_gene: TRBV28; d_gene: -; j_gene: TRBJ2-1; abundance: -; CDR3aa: CASSSIAGSSYNEQFF; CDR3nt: TGTGCCAGCAGCTCTATCGCGGGGAGCTCCTACAATGAGCAGTTCTTC
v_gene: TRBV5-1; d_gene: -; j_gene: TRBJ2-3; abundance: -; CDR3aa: CASSLGAGFAADTQYF; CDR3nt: TGCGCCAGCAGCTTGGGGGCAGGGTTTGCAGCAGATACGCAGTATTTT
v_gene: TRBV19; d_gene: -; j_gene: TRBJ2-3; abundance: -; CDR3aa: CASSMWEADTQYF; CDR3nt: TGTGCCAGTAGTATGTGGGAGGCAGATACGCAGTATTTT
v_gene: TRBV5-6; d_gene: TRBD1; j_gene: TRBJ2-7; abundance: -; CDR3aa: CASRTLGQGYEQYF; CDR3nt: TGTGCCAGCAGGACCTTAGGACAGGGGTACGAGCAGTACTTC
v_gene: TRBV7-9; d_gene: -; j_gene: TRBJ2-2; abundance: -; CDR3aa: CASSFVPGLESGELFF; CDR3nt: TGTGCCAGCAGCTTTGTACCGGGTCTGGAATCCGGGGAGCTGTTTTTT
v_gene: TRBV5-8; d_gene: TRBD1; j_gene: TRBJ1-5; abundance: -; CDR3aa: CASSWTGDNQPQHF; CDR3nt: TGTGCCAGCAGCTGGACAGGGGACAATCAGCCCCAGCATTTT